This T cell receptor beta chain emerged from a study of blood T cells in healthy people across ages. As for the study in general: About one barcoded TCR beta cDNA was captured per two T cells.

The germline V gene encodes CDR1 SGHTA and CDR2 FQGNSA. The ends were cut back, 1 base at V and 5 bases at J, with 14 bases in the middle. The CDR3 sequence is 15 residues long. Extraction yielded at least 5 micrograms of total RNA per sample. This clonotype was seen a handful of times. A second 7 to 11 cycle PCR used barcoded and J-beta primers. From the 5' RACE reads, TCRdb called clonotypes with MiXCR, one entry per CDR3 protein. Of about 640,000 distinct CDR3 sequences listed, 40% to 45% are singletons. Sequenced material: blood. This clonotype was obtained from an older man in good health. The chain links TRBV7-2 to TRBJ2-5, with D possibly TRBD2 on 5 matching bases. CDR3 bases: TGTGCCAGCAGCTTAGTAACTACCCGGGGTGAGACCCAGTACTTC. It specifies CASSLVTTRGETQYF. Based on the CDR3 plus reference TRBV7-2 and TRBJ2-5, the full variable domain is GAGVSQSPSNKVTEKGKDVELRCDPISGHTALYWYRQSLGQGLEFLIYFQGNSAPDKSGLPSDRFSAERTGGSVSTLTIQRTQQEDSAVYLCASSLVTTRGETQYFGPGTRLLVL.